A single sample gave rise to the 10 T cell receptor beta chains below, sequenced in a study of shared clonotypes between healthy human individuals. The repertoire was sequenced with immunoSEQ multiplex PCR; TCRdb's copy has only in-frame clones and lacks some. Here the sample spans about 1 million clones, under 80% being singletons. Source material: memory CD4+ T cells sorted from blood. Described subset: CD45RA-negative fraction. The receptors here all came from a man aged 18-30 years in good health.

The V gene is TRBV9, the J gene TRBJ2-3; D assignment may be TRBD1 or TRBD2 (6 bases each). This CDR3 spans 16 amino acids. Germline-derived CDR1 and CDR2 are SGDLS and YYNGEE. Trimming pared 0 bases from V and 1 base from J, leaving 12 bases between. CDR3 sequence reads: CASSVVWGAGTDTQYF. The CDR3 region has the DNA TGTGCCAGCAGCGTAGTTTGGGGGGCGGGCACAGATACGCAGTATTTT. Together with reference TRBV9 and TRBJ2-3, the CDR3 gives the full variable domain: DSGVTQTPKHLITATGQRVTLRCSPRSGDLSVYWYQQSLDQGLQFLIQYYNGEERAKGNILERFSAQQFPDLHSELNLSSLELGDSALYFCASSVVWGAGTDTQYFGPGTRLTVL.

The rearrangement links TRBV28 to TRBJ2-1; the D call may be TRBD1 or TRBD2 (5 bases each). CDR1 and CDR2 from the germline V gene are MDHEN and SYDVKM. V shed 5 bases and J shed 0 bases, with 14 bases lying between them. The CDR3 consists of 16 residues. The CDR3: CASSVPGRDSYNEQFF. The CDR3 DNA reads as TGTGCCAGCAGTGTACCGGGACGGGACTCCTACAATGAGCAGTTCTTC.

The chain is built from TRBV2 and TRBJ2-3, with 11 bases lining up with TRBD1. With 9 bases clipped from V and 3 bases from J, the junction kept 5 bases outside the gene matches. Germline loops: CDR1 SNHLY, CDR2 FYNNEI. The CDR3 runs to 14 residues. CDR3 region: CASWDRGITDTQYF. CDR3 nucleotide sequence: TGTGCCAGTTGGGACAGGGGGATAACAGATACGCAGTATTTT. Full variable domain (missing parts from reference TRBV2 and TRBJ2-3): EPEVTQTPSHQVTQMGQEVILRCVPISNHLYFYWYRQILGQKVEFLVSFYNNEISEKSEIFDDQFSVERPDGSNFTLKIRSTKLEDSAMYFCASWDRGITDTQYFGPGTRLTVL.

The rearrangement uses TRBV30 and TRBJ1-6; tentative D call: TRBD1 (6 bases). The germline V gene encodes CDR1 GTSNPN and CDR2 SVGIG (reference sequence). V dropped 8 bases and J dropped 9 bases, with 17 bases sitting between them. There are 13 residues in the CDR3. In DNA, the CDR3 is TGTGCCGGGGCAGGGACAAGAGGTTCACCCCTCCACTTT. Translating gives CAGAGTRGSPLHF.

The chain links TRBV27 to TRBJ2-1; D is unresolved. The germline gives CDR1 MNHEY, CDR2 SMNVEV (reference sequence). The V end was cut by 1 base, the J end by 2 bases, with 9 bases between. The CDR3 has 15 residues. Here the CDR3 reads CASSLLGWTYNEQFF. In DNA form, the CDR3 reads TGTGCCAGCAGTTTATTGGGGTGGACCTACAATGAGCAGTTCTTC.

V usage is TRBV7-8 and J usage is TRBJ1-2; D not resolved. Germline CDR1 and CDR2: SGHVS and FQNEAQ. The ends were cut back, 1 base at V and 3 bases at J, with 9 bases in the middle. The CDR3 consists of 14 residues. CDR3 loop: CASSLEWVDYGYTF. CDR3 sequence (DNA): TGTGCCAGCAGCTTAGAGTGGGTCGACTATGGCTACACCTTC.

With respect to this clone: The same CDR3 can be traced to other DNA sequences in this sample. V is TRBV5-1 and J is TRBJ1-4; D remains unclear. V lost 4 bases to trimming and J lost 0 bases, with 10 bases between them. The V gene's germline CDR1 is SGHRS and CDR2 YFSETQ. The CDR3 contains 15 residues. CDR3 nucleotides: TGCGCCAGCAGCCTTGAGGGTGCAACTAATGAAAAACTGTTTTTT. It specifies CASSLEGATNEKLFF.

This chain links TRBV5-4 with TRBJ1-2; 9 bases agree with TRBD1. The CDR3 totals 14 residues. The V gene end was trimmed by 4 bases and the J gene end by 6 bases; junction bases not matched to a gene: 7. CDR1 is SGHNT and CDR2 is YYREEE in the germline V gene (reference sequence). CDR3 sequence: CASSPGTGRDGYTF. The CDR3, as DNA: TGTGCCAGCAGCCCGGGGACAGGGAGGGATGGCTACACCTTC.

The J gene is TRBJ2-5, the V gene TRBV9; 12 nucleotides agree with TRBD2. The J segment lost 4 bases and the V segment lost 2 bases, leaving 9 bases of the junction unmatched. The length of the CDR3 is 17 residues. The V gene's germline CDR1 is SGDLS and CDR2 YYNGEE. The CDR3, as DNA: TGTGCCAGCAGCGTTACTAGCGGGGGGAGGTACGGAGAGACCCAGTACTTC. It translates to CASSVTSGGRYGETQYF.

This clone came up once. The gene calls are TRBV4-1 and TRBJ1-5, with D tentatively TRBD1 (5 bases). Germline assignment: CDR1 MGHRA and CDR2 YSYEKL. The CDR3 totals 16 residues. Trimming cost V 0 bases and J 6 bases, with 15 bases left between them. As DNA, the CDR3 is TGCGCCAGCAGCCAAGAGAGGGGCGTTAAGGGTCAGCCCCAGCATTTT. Amino acid sequence: CASSQERGVKGQPQHF.